Each of the 5 T cell receptor beta chains below was sequenced from the same sample in a study of response to subunit inactivated influenza vaccine. TCRdb processed the RT-PCR reads anew with MiXCR; each CDR3 protein has one entry. Among 530,000 or so distinct CDR3 sequences listed, approximately 12% were seen once. The sample consisted of PBMCs from blood, taken on the day of vaccination. The receptors stem from a man aged 50-59 years who received an inactivated influenza vaccine.

CDR3 nucleotide sequence: TGTGCCAGCAGTCACCCCGGGACAGGGAAGAATGAGCAGTTCTTC. Protein product: CASSHPGTGKNEQFF. J is TRBJ2-1 and V is TRBV12-3 or TRBV12-4, with 9 nucleotides matching TRBD1. The J segment lost 7 bases and the V segment lost 5 bases, leaving 9 bases of the junction unmatched. CDR3 length equals 15 residues.

The gene calls are TRBV28 and TRBJ2-7, with D perhaps matching TRBD2 (6 bases). The germline CDR1 and CDR2 sequences are MDHEN and SYDVKM. The V gene lost 7 bases and the J gene lost 1 base, with 8 bases spanning the gap. There are 12 residues in the CDR3. CDR3 amino acids: CASKGLSYEQYF. CDR3 sequence (DNA): TGTGCCAGCAAGGGACTTTCCTACGAGCAGTACTTC.

This clonotype appeared a few times. The chain couples TRBV6-2 or TRBV6-3 to TRBJ2-7; D assignment may be TRBD1 or TRBD2 (6 bases each). The CDR3 is 13 residues long. CDR1 and CDR2 from the germline V gene are MNHEY and SVGEGT. Trimming stripped 6 bases from V and 13 bases from J, with 22 bases between. The CDR3 spells CASSGGVAGEDYF. CDR3 DNA sequence: TGTGCCAGCAGCGGAGGGGTTGCAGGGGAGGATTACTTC.

The chain links TRBV20-1 to TRBJ2-7, with D possibly TRBD2 on 6 matching bases. Per germline, CDR1 DFQATT and CDR2 SNEGSKA (reference sequence). V lost 4 bases and J 2 bases, leaving 12 bases between the germline ends. The CDR3 covers 13 residues. CDR3 DNA sequence: TGCAGTGCTACTCGGGACTTTGCCTACGAGCAGTACTTC. Protein product: CSATRDFAYEQYF.

This clonotype was detected ten times or more. The chain carries TRBV5-1 and TRBJ2-4; 8 positions match TRBD1. J was trimmed by 5 bases and V by 5 bases; bases with no gene match: 9. Germline loops: CDR1 SGHRS, CDR2 YFSETQ. CDR3 size: 15 residues. The CDR3: CASRPRQGMENIQYF. CDR3 nucleotide sequence: TGCGCCAGCAGACCTAGACAGGGGATGGAAAACATTCAGTACTTC.